This entry features one T cell receptor (beta chain) sequence. This clone has only a few counts. Its antigen is currently not known. Per-base quality was not reported, and no clone a single base away is much larger than it. The sample's time point label, in plain terms: baseline before first vaccination. The vaccinee samples were drawn from two UK trials, COV001 and COV002, one of which was a single-blind randomized controlled phase 2/3 trial testing AZD1222 (ChAdOx1 nCoV-19) in healthy adults. For TCRbeta chain sequencing, PBMC samples from trial participants were taken at day 0 and at day 28 after the second dose. This sample stems from a study of T cell responses to AZD1222 COVID-19 vaccine (dated by TCRdb to the early 2020s). Regarding the research as a whole: AZD1222 recipients whose second dose came at about 4 weeks and those whose second dose came at about 12 weeks were combined into one group, since spike-specific TCR depth and breadth did not differ between the two schedules. TCR sequencing was performed for approximately 240 trial participants, of whom 200 to 220 were given two doses of AZD1222 and around 26 were given two doses of MenACWY control vaccine. Trial participants were enrolled into age subgroups of 18-55, 56-69 and 70-plus years, which contained approximately 150, 28 and 58 TCR-sequenced participants, respectively. Paper-wide results and their limitations: The whole spike protein was spanned by vaccine-associated CD4 TCRs, and dominant responses were seen in regions 160-218 and 743-854. No day 14 peak-response samples were available, so repertoires were characterized only after the peak T cell response. The 56-69-year group was small, and its depth increase did not reach significance, likely because of low power. After two AZD1222 doses, both the breadth and the depth of spike-specific TCRs were significantly higher than at day 0 and than in MenACWY recipients. Participants were mostly white British, with more females than males. The authors suggested clonal diversity may have been underestimated. Conclusions about previously exposed vaccinees are limited because only five to seven AZD1222 recipients were SARS-CoV-2 seropositive at baseline. Nearly half of unique spike-specific TCRs reportedly recognized epitopes outside regions mutated in the B.1.351 and B.1.1.7 variants.

The CDR3 regions of human TCRbeta chains were subjected to immunosequencing. Turning to the authors' computational methods: TCRs in the repertoires were matched against a reference library of SARS-CoV-2-specific TCRs that had been generated with the MIRA antigen-specificity platform. Breadth was defined as the fraction of unique TCRs that were SARS-CoV-2-associated. Depth was defined as the fraction of total T cells that were SARS-CoV-2-associated. Using the MIRA data, each spike-specific TCR was assigned both to the spike region to which the TCR was reactive and to a CD4 or CD8 class. Log10-transformed breadth and depth values were compared by one-way ANOVA with Sidak's multiple comparisons tests. In TCRdb, the immuneACCESS table is reduced to in-frame sequences with V and J assigned. These tables do not hold every clone; where another copy was compared, an unresolved V gene accounts for under half, and the others remain unexplained. V and J calls and clone size come straight from that table; D and trimming were deduced from the DNA. Recorded for this sample are some 130,000 clones; about nine tenths of them occurred a single time. 5% to 6.5% of the sample lies in the top ten.

The CDR3 contains 15 residues, cysteine and phenylalanine counted. Only the CDR3 part of the read is kept: 45 bases, read in frame from the first base. As encoded in the germline V gene, CDR1 is KGHSH while CDR2 is LQKENI. V is cut back by 6 bases and J by 5 bases, with 12 bases in the junction unmatched. The rearranged segments are TRBV18 and TRBJ1-1; 7 bases in the junction line up with TRBD1. The receptor comes from an adult in good health. This specimen consisted of peripheral blood, obtained on day 0 of AZD1222 vaccination. The CDR3 amino acid sequence is: CASSPGEGARTEAFF. The nucleotide sequence is TGTGCCAGCTCCCCGGGGGAGGGGGCCCGGACTGAAGCTTTCTTT.